This T cell receptor beta chain derives from a study of T cells after yellow fever vaccination. Germline CDR1 MNHEY, CDR2 SVGAGI. After removal of 2 bases from V and 3 bases from J, the junction contained 2 bases not matched to a gene. The CDR3 has 15 residues. Using its own MiXCR run on the 5' RACE reads, TCRdb lists one record per CDR3 protein. The sample lists about 580,000 distinct CDR3 sequences; 17% were seen once. This sample comprised PBMCs, obtained around 5 days after the first yellow fever vaccination. This TCR derives from a man younger than 35 who received the YFV17D yellow fever vaccine. The J gene is TRBJ2-1, the V gene TRBV6-5; 9 bases fit TRBD1. This CDR3 reads CASSYATGGYNEQFF. DNA for the CDR3: TGTGCCAGCAGTTACGCGACAGGGGGCTACAATGAGCAGTTCTTC.